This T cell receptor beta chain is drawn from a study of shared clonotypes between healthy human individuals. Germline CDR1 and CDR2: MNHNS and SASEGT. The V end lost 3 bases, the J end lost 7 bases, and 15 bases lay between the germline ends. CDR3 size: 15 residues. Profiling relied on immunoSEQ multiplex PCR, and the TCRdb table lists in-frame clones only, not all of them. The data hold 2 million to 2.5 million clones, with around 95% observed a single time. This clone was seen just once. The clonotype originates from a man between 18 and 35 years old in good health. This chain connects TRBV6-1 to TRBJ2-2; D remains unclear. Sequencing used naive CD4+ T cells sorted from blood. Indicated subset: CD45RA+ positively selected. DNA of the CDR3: TGTGCCAGCAGTGAGTCCCCCCCAACCAGCGGGGAGCTGTTTTTT. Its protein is CASSESPPTSGELFF.